The clone carrying this TCR beta chain turned up a few times. What it binds is unknown. This sample was taken from a study of T-cell reconstitution after alpha-beta-depleted transplantation in children. Study-level findings and limits: Hyperexpanded clones declined; after one year, newly produced T cells mostly supplied diversity. At day 60, the high TCRbeta diversity found in some patients originated from recipient T cells and thymic progenitors that had survived. Reportedly, roughly two months post-transplant, alpha-beta T cells arose from several hundred expanded graft clones.

The authors prepared the TCRbeta library with unique molecular identifiers. TCRdb ran MiXCR on the PCR reads and lists one entry per CDR3 protein. Counted here are about 980,000 distinct CDR3 sequences, less than 30% occurring once; the ten biggest clones make up roughly 27%. This CDR3 is built from 14 residues. Germline-derived CDR1 and CDR2 are SEHNR and FQNEAQ (reference sequence). V lost 2 bases and J lost 2, with 9 bases in between. The specimen was PBMCs, mostly from graft donor cells, collected 360 days after TCRalphabeta/CD19-depleted stem cell transplant. The V gene is TRBV7-9, the J gene TRBJ2-5; no reliable D call. This TCR was sampled from a boy younger than two who had a stem cell transplant for SCID, so the T cells may come from the graft donor. This CDR3 is CASSLNQRQETQYF. CDR3 nucleotide sequence: TGTGCCAGCAGCTTAAATCAGAGACAAGAGACCCAGTACTTC.